A single sample is the source of the 6 T cell receptor beta chains below, sequenced in a study of blood T cell repertoires in COVID-19. Some clones are missing from TCRdb's copy, which holds only in-frame ones; the method was immunoSEQ multiplex PCR. The repertoire holds some 250,000 clones, with roughly 80% as singletons. Sample: peripheral blood. These TCRs come from an elderly woman with acute or convalescent COVID-19.

This chain uses TRBV18 with TRBJ2-2; 11 bases map to TRBD1. V shed 0 bases, J shed 7 bases, and the junction held 4 bases outside the gene matches. Germline lookup yields CDR1 KGHSH and CDR2 LQKENI. The CDR3 is 16 amino acids. The CDR3 here is CASSPPRTGGIGELFF. In nucleotides, the CDR3 is TGTGCCAGCTCACCACCCCGGACAGGGGGCATCGGGGAGCTGTTTTTT.

The chain joins TRBV5-1 to TRBJ2-7, with 9 nucleotides matching TRBD1. Per the germline V gene, CDR1 is SGHRS and CDR2 is YFSETQ. The CDR3 spans 15 residues. V dropped 5 bases and J dropped 2; count of bases not matched to a gene: 8. The CDR3 nucleotides read TGCGCCAGCAGAGCTAACCGGGACAGGGCCTACGAGCAGTACTTC. This encodes CASRANRDRAYEQYF.

This sequence joins TRBV4-1 and TRBJ1-4, with D possibly being TRBD1 (6 bases). CDR1 MGHRA and CDR2 YSYEKL come from the germline V gene. This CDR3 spans 15 amino acids. Trimming stripped 5 bases from V and 4 bases from J, with 14 bases between. This chain's CDR3 is CASSVIEGGNEKLFF. CDR3 nucleotides: TGCGCCAGCAGCGTCATTGAAGGGGGTAATGAAAAACTGTTTTTT.

The chain uses TRBV5-1 and TRBJ2-1, with a tentative D call TRBD2 (6 bases). The CDR3 is made up of 15 amino acids. The V end was cut by 1 base, the J end by 5 bases, with 13 bases between. Germline CDR1 reads SGHRS; CDR2 reads YFSETQ. The CDR3 here is CASSLYGGGNNEQFF. The DNA for the CDR3 is TGCGCCAGCAGCTTGTATGGCGGAGGGAACAATGAGCAGTTCTTC.

The chain couples TRBV5-1 to TRBJ2-5, with TRBD2 identical over 7 bases. The V segment lost 4 bases and the J segment 5 bases; nucleotides outside the gene matches: 8. CDR3 size: 14 residues. The V gene's germline CDR1 is SGHRS and CDR2 YFSETQ. In nucleotides, the CDR3 is TGCGCCAGCAGCCCGGGACTAATAGAGGAGACCCAGTACTTC. Its protein product is CASSPGLIEETQYF.

This clone turned up a few times. The rearrangement links TRBV5-1 to TRBJ2-5; D ambiguous. V lost 4 bases, J lost 5 bases, and 6 bases lay in between. The CDR3 is 11 amino acids. CDR1 SGHRS and CDR2 YFSETQ come from the germline V gene. CDR3 nucleotide sequence: TGCGCCAGCAGCCTCGAGGAGACCCAGTACTTC. This translates into CASSLEETQYF.